This TCR beta chain was captured in a study of CD8+CD57+ T cells in acquired aplastic anemia. Whole-study results and caveats: About 29 CD8+ CDR3 sequences occurred in both the patients and the controls.

Trimming left V 3 bases short and J 1 base short, with 9 bases between. CDR1 and CDR2 from the germline V gene are SGHTA and FQGNSA. The CDR3 is 14 amino acids. Flow cytometry had shown expanded CD8+CD57+ cells in the patients chosen for sequencing. Receipt of therapy had not occurred in any patient by the time of blood sampling. This clonotype was seen just once. Its antigen is undetermined. It was genomic DNA that served as the template for profiling TCR beta VDJ and CDR3. Using its own MiXCR run on the reads, TCRdb lists one record per CDR3 protein. The table includes about 160,000 distinct CDR3 sequences, around 43% detected once.

The chain uses TRBV7-2 and TRBJ1-1; unclear D gene. The sample consisted of sorted CD4+, CD8+, or CD8+CD57+ T cells (not recorded which) from PBMCs. The receptor was derived from a human donor with aplastic anemia. CDR3 protein: CASSFARENTEAFF. CDR3 bases: TGTGCCAGCAGCTTTGCCCGGGAGAACACTGAAGCTTTCTTT.